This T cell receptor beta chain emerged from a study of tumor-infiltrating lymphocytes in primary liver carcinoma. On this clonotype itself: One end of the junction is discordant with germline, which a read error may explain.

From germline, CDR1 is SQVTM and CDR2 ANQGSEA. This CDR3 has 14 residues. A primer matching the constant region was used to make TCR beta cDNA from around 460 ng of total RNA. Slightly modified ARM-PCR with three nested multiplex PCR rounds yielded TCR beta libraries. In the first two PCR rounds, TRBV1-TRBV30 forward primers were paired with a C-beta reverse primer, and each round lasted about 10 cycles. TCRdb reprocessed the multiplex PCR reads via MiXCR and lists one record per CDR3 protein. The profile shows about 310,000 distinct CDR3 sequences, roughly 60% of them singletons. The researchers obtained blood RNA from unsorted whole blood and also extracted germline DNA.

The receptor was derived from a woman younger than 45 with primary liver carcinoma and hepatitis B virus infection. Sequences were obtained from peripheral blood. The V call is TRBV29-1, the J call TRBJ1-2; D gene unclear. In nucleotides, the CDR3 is TGCAACGTTGAGCACGACCCTGCTAACTATGGCTACACCTTC. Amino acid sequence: CNVEHDPANYGYTF.